Sequencing of this T cell receptor (beta chain) was carried out in a study of blood T cell repertoires in COVID-19. Looking at the study overall: The study drew acute and convalescent COVID-19 samples from the United States, Italy and Spain. T cells, B-cell-depleted T cells, or PBMCs provided the cDNA or gDNA that served as material.

Germline V gene sequence: CDR1 LGHNA, CDR2 YSLEER. The junction had 10 bases not matched to a gene; V was cut back by 0 bases and J by 3 bases. The CDR3 length is 18 residues. Original handling: It was from reference gene primer amplification that nucleated cell counts were estimated. Sequenced by immunoSEQ multiplex PCR; TCRdb stores in-frame clones only, minus some. The V and J calls and clone size were taken over from that table, and D and trimming were inferred from the DNA. Among roughly 250,000 clones listed, 88% were seen once. Sequenced material: peripheral blood. The chain recombines TRBV4-3 with TRBJ2-1; 8 bases fit TRBD1. This clonotype was obtained from a middle-aged woman who had recovered from COVID-19. Here the CDR3 reads CASSQDLLQGDLYNEQFF. The CDR3 DNA sequence: TGCGCCAGCAGCCAAGATTTATTACAGGGGGATCTCTACAATGAGCAGTTCTTC.